Given below is one T cell receptor beta chain in context. Original processing methods: Estimates of nucleated cell counts were drawn from the amplification of reference gene primers. Profiled with immunoSEQ multiplex PCR; TCRdb holds only in-frame clones, not every one. V, J and clone size are taken as reported in that table, and D and trimming were inferred from the DNA itself. The sample has roughly 100,000 clones, around 80% seen once. The data are from a study of blood T cell repertoires in COVID-19. Study background: The origin of the acute and convalescent COVID-19 samples was the United States, Italy and Spain. Sources were T cells, B-cell-depleted T cells, or PBMCs; the material itself was cDNA or gDNA.

This CDR3 contains 12 residues. Germline lookup yields CDR1 DFQATT and CDR2 SNEGSKA (reference sequence). Between the trimmed V and J ends, which lost 3 bases and 1 base, there was a span of 6 bases. The chain joins TRBV20-1 to TRBJ1-2; D gene ambiguous. This sequence was found in a man in his sixties with acute or convalescent COVID-19. Material for sequencing was peripheral blood. Written as DNA, the CDR3 is TGCAGTGCTAGTGTCAGTAACTATGGCTACACCTTC. This encodes CSASVSNYGYTF.